The 3 T cell receptor beta chains given below trace back to one sample, sequenced in a study of blood T cell repertoires in COVID-19. Using immunoSEQ multiplex PCR, the repertoire was profiled, and TCRdb retains in-frame clones only, with some absent. The sample lists fewer than 15,000 clones; around 91% were seen once. The sequencing sample was made of peripheral blood. All receptors derive from a human donor with active COVID-19. The donor label of this sample is uncertain.

This chain links TRBV7-9 with TRBJ2-1; TRBD1 might be the D (6 bases). In germline, CDR1 is SEHNR, CDR2 FQNEAQ (reference sequence). Trimming shortened V by 5 bases and J by 5 bases, and 16 bases separated the two germline ends. This CDR3 spans 15 amino acids. In DNA, the CDR3 is TGTGCCAGCAGCCATCTATCGGGGACACACAATGAGCAGTTCTTC. It encodes CASSHLSGTHNEQFF.

V and J are TRBV27 and TRBJ1-1; 8 nucleotides line up with TRBD1. V gave up 5 bases and J gave up 0 bases; unmatched junction bases: 5. CDR3 length equals 15 residues. The germline CDR1 and CDR2 sequences are MNHEY and SMNVEV (reference sequence). The CDR3 DNA reads TGTGCCAGCAGTCAGGGGGCTAGCATGAACACTGAAGCTTTCTTT. Amino acids: CASSQGASMNTEAFF.

With regard to this clone: In the same sample, other DNA sequences code for this CDR3. The CDR3 coding sequence is TGTGCCAGCAGTGAACCTACCTACGAGCAGTACTTC. Translation: CASSEPTYEQYF. The genes are TRBV2 and TRBJ2-7; D gene ambiguous. Per germline, CDR1 SNHLY and CDR2 FYNNEI. The CDR3 is made up of 12 amino acids. V dropped 2 bases and J dropped 2 bases, with 4 bases sitting between them.